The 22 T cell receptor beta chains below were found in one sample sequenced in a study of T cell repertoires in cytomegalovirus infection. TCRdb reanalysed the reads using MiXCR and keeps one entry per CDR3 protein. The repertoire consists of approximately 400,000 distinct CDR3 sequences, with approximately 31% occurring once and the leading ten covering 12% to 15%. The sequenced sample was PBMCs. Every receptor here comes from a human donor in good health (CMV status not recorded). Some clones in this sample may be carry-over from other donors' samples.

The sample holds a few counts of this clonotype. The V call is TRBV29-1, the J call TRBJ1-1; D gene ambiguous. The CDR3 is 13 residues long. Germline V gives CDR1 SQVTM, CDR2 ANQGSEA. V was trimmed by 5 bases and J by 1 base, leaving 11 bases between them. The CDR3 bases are TGCAGCGTTTGCCCCTTAAGGAACACTGAAGCTTTCTTT. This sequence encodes CSVCPLRNTEAFF.

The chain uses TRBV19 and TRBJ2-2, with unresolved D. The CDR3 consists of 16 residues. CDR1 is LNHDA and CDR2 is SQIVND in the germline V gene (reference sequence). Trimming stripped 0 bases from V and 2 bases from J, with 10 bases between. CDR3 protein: CASSIDRRLNTGELFF. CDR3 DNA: TGTGCCAGTAGTATAGATCGCCGACTTAACACCGGGGAGCTGTTTTTT.

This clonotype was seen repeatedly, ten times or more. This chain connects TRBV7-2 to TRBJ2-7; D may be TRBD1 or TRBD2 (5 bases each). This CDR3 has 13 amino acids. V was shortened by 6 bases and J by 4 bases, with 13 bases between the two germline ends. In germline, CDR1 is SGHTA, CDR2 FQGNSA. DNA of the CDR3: TGTGCCAGCAGGGGACCACGTGGTTACGAGCAGTACTTC. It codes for CASRGPRGYEQYF.

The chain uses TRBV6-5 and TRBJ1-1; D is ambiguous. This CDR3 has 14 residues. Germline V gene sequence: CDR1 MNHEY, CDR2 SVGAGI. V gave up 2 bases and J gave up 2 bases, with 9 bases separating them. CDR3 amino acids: CASSYGGSNTEAFF. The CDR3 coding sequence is TGTGCCAGCAGTTACGGAGGGAGCAACACTGAAGCTTTCTTT.

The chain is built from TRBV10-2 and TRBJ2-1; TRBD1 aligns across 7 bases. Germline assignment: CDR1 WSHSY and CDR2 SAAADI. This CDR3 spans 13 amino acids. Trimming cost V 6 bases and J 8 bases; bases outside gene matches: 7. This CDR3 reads CASRKTGNDEQFF. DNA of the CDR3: TGCGCCAGCAGGAAGACAGGGAACGATGAGCAGTTCTTC.

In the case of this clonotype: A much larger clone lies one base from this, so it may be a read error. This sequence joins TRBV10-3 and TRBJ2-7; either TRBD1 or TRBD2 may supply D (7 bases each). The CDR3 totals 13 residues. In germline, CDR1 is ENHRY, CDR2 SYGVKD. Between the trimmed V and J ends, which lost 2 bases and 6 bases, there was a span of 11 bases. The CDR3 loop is CAISEREGAEQYV. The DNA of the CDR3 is TGTGCCATCAGTGAGAGGGAGGGGGCCGAGCAGTACGTC.

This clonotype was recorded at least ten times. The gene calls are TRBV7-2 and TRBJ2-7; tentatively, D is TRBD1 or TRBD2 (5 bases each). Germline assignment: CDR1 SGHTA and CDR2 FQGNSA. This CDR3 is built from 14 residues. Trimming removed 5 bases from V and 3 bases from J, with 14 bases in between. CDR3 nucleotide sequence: TGTGCCAGCAGCCCAGCCAGGGACCACTACGAGCAGTACTTC. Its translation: CASSPARDHYEQYF.

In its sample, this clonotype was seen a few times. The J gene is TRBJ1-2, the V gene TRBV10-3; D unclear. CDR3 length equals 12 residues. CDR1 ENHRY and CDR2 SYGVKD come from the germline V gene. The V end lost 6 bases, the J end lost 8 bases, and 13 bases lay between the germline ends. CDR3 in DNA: TGTGCCATCAGCATAAATGGGTGGGGCTACACCTTC. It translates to CAISINGWGYTF.

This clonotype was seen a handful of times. CDR3 sequence: CSAEDRGWEQYF. The CDR3 DNA reads TGCAGTGCAGAGGACAGGGGGTGGGAGCAGTACTTC. The chain has TRBV20-1 and TRBJ2-7; 10 bases align to TRBD1. CDR1 is DFQATT, CDR2 SNEGSKA, per germline (reference sequence). The CDR3 runs 12 residues. V lost 6 bases to trimming and J lost 7 bases; unmatched junction nucleotides: 6.

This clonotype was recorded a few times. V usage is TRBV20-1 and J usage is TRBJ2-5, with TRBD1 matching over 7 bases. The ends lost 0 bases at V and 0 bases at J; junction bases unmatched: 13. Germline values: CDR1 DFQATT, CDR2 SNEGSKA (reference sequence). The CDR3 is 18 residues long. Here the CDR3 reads CSARDGETGTMYQETQYF. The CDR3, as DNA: TGCAGTGCTAGAGATGGGGAGACAGGGACAATGTACCAAGAGACCCAGTACTTC.

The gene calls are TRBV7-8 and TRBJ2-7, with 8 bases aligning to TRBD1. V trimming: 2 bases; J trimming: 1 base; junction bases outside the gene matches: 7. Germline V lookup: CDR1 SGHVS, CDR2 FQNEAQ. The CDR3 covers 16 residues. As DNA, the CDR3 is TGTGCCAGCAGCTTATCCCGGGACAGGCCTTCCTACGAGCAGTACTTC. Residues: CASSLSRDRPSYEQYF. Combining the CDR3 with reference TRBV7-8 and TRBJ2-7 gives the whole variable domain GAGVSQSPRYKVAKRGQDVALRCDPISGHVSLFWYQQALGQGPEFLTYFQNEAQLDKSGLPSDRFFAERPEGSVSTLKIQRTQQEDSAVYLCASSLSRDRPSYEQYFGPGTRLTVT.

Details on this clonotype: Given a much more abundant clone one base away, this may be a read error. The CDR3 DNA sequence: TGTGCCAGCAGGGATCCGTGGATGGAAAAACTGTTTTTT. This codes for CASRDPWMEKLFF. This chain uses TRBV6-1 with TRBJ1-4; D not certain. This CDR3 is 13 amino acids long. With 6 bases removed from V and 8 bases from J, the gap between germline ends came to 13 bases. Germline CDR1 reads MNHNS; CDR2 reads SASEGT.

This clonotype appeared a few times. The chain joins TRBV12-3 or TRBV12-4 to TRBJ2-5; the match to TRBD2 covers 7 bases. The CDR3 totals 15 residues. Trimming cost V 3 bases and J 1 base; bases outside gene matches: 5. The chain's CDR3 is CASSLTGGSQETQYF. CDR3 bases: TGTGCCAGCAGTTTGACGGGGGGATCCCAAGAGACCCAGTACTTC.

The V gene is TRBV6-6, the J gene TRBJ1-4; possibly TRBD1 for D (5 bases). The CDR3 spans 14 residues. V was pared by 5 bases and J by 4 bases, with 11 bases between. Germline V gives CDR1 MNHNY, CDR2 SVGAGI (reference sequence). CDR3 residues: CASSDRTSNEKLFF. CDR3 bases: TGTGCCAGCAGTGACCGGACAAGTAATGAAAAACTGTTTTTT.

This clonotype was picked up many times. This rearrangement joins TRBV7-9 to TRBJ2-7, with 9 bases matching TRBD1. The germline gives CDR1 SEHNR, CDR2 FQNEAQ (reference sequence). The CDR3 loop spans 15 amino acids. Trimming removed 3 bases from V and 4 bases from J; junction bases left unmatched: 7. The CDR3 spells CASSFAQGAQYEQYF. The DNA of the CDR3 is TGTGCCAGCAGCTTCGCACAGGGGGCTCAGTACGAGCAGTACTTC.

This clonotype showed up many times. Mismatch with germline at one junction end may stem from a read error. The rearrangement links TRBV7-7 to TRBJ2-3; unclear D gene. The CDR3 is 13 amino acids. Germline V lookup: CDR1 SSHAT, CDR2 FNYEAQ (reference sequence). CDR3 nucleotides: TGTGCTAGCAGCCAAACGGTCCGAGATACGCAGTATTTT. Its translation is CASSQTVRDTQYF.

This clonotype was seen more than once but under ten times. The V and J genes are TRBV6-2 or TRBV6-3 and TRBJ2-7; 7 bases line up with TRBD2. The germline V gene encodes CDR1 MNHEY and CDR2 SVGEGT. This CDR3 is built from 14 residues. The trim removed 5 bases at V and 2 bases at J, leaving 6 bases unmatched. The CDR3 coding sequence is TGTGCCAGCAGTCACCCCGGGGGGACCTACGAGCAGTACTTC. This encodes CASSHPGGTYEQYF.

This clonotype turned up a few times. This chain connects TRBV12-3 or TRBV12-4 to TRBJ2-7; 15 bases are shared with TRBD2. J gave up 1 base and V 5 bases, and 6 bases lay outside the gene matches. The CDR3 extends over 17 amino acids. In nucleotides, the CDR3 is TGTGCCAGCAGTACTGGACTAGCGGGGGGGAGGTCCTACGAGCAGTACTTC. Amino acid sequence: CASSTGLAGGRSYEQYF.

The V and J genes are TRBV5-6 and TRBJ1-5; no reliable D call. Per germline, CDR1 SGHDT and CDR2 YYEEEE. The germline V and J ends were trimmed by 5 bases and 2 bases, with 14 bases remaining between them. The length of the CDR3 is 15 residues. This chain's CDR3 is CASRKMVGGNQPQHF. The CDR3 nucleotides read TGTGCCAGCAGGAAGATGGTTGGGGGCAATCAGCCCCAGCATTTT.

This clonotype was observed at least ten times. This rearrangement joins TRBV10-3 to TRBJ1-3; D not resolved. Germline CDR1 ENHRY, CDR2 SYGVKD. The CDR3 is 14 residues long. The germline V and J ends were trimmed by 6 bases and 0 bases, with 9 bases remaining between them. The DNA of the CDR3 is TGTGCCATCAGCGGCACGATCTCTGGAAACACCATATATTTT. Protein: CAISGTISGNTIYF.

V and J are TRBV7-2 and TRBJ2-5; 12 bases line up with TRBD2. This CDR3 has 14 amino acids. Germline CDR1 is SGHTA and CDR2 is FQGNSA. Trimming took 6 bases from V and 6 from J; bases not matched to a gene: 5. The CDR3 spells CASSLTSGGKTQYF. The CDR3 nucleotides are TGTGCCAGCAGTCTCACTAGCGGGGGGAAGACCCAGTACTTC.

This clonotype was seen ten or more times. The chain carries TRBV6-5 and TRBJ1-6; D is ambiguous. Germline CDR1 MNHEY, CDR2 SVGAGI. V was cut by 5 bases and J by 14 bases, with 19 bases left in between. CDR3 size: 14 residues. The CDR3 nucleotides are TGTGCCAGCAGTACCCTTGGGAGGGCGTGGGCCCTCCACTTT. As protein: CASSTLGRAWALHF.